What follows are 7 T cell receptor beta chains derived from one specimen sequenced in a study of blood T cell repertoires in COVID-19. Here immunoSEQ multiplex PCR was the method, and the copy in TCRdb shows in-frame clones only, minus some. The sample includes over 85,000 clones, around 90% of them seen just once. Sequenced input: peripheral blood. These receptors all stem from a woman older than 75 with active COVID-19.

The chain joins TRBV19 to TRBJ2-1; 7 bases agree with TRBD1. The CDR3 extends over 14 amino acids. The junction had 9 bases not matched to a gene; V was cut back by 3 bases and J by 10 bases. From germline, CDR1 is LNHDA and CDR2 SQIVND (reference sequence). The CDR3 reads CASSMTGKVPEQFF. The CDR3 DNA reads as TGTGCCAGTAGTATGACAGGGAAGGTGCCCGAGCAGTTCTTC.

This clone was picked up a small number of times. V and J are TRBV27 and TRBJ1-6; D call uncertain. CDR1 and CDR2 from the germline V gene are MNHEY and SMNVEV (reference sequence). Trimming cost V 6 bases and J 2 bases, with 11 bases left between them. This CDR3 has 15 amino acids. Written as DNA, the CDR3 is TGTGCCAGCAGGGGAGGGCGAACCTATAATTCACCCCTCCACTTT. Protein sequence: CASRGGRTYNSPLHF.

The chain joins TRBV7-2 to TRBJ2-7; 14 positions agree with TRBD2. Germline CDR1 reads SGHTA; CDR2 reads FQGNSA. J lost 2 bases, V lost 5 bases, and 5 bases had no gene match. There are 16 residues in the CDR3. CDR3 nucleotides: TGTGCCAGCAGCCCCAAGACTAGCGGGAGGGCCTACGAGCAGTACTTC. Its protein is CASSPKTSGRAYEQYF.

This clone was seen more than once but under ten times. V gene TRBV10-3 combines with J gene TRBJ2-3; D not resolved. The CDR3 has 16 amino acids. Germline V gives CDR1 ENHRY, CDR2 SYGVKD. V was shortened by 2 bases and J by 3 bases, with 15 bases between the two germline ends. CDR3 coding DNA: TGTGCCATCAGTGAGGCCGCTTCGGAGAGAACAGATACGCAGTATTTT. This encodes CAISEAASERTDTQYF.

The chain couples TRBV7-8 to TRBJ2-5; D gene unclear. The length of the CDR3 is 16 residues. V was clipped by 5 bases and J by 4 bases, with 20 bases between them. Germline CDR1 SGHVS, CDR2 FQNEAQ. Here the CDR3 reads CASSPIATGYPETQYF. CDR3 nucleotide sequence: TGTGCCAGCAGCCCCATCGCTACCGGGTATCCAGAGACCCAGTACTTC.

Only one count was recorded for this clone. This sequence joins TRBV28 and TRBJ2-7; 9 nucleotides match TRBD2. This CDR3 has 16 residues. V was pared by 0 bases and J by 0 bases, with 3 bases of the junction left unmatched. The germline V gene has CDR1 MDHEN and CDR2 SYDVKM. CDR3 in amino acids: CASSLWASGTSYEQYF. The CDR3 DNA reads as TGTGCCAGCAGTTTATGGGCTAGCGGGACCTCCTACGAGCAGTACTTC.

This clone was detected only once. V usage is TRBV28 and J usage is TRBJ1-2, with TRBD1 matching over 8 bases. Germline CDR1 and CDR2: MDHEN and SYDVKM. J was trimmed by 4 bases and V by 5 bases; bases with no gene match: 9. The CDR3 is 15 amino acids. The CDR3 protein is CASSLRDRTSYGYTF. Written as DNA, the CDR3 is TGTGCCAGCAGTCTCCGGGACAGGACATCCTATGGCTACACCTTC.